The present T cell receptor beta chain was sequenced within a study of blood T cell repertoires in COVID-19 (dated by TCRdb to 2018 to 2020). In terms of the full investigation: Samples from collaborators originated in the United States, Italy and Spain and spanned both the acute and convalescent phases of COVID-19. The prospective study material was composed of cDNA or gDNA derived from T cells, B-cell-depleted T cells, or PBMCs. Subjects who had been exposed to COVID-19, were actively infected with it, or had recovered from it provided the deeply sampled blood TCRbeta repertoires that made up the dataset. A freely available public database, intended as a resource for researchers studying the immune response to SARS-CoV-2, is where the repertoires were released. Samples came from the ongoing ImmuneRACE study (first 160 participants) plus 1,254 subjects from 6 global collaborators. Nearly every sample came with metadata listing a de-identified subject ID, COVID-19 status, age in years and sex. HLA class I and class II types, where available, came from metadata supplied by the sample provider rather than from assay-based typing.

This clone was detected a few times. Which antigen it targets is not known. Within one base of it there is no much larger clone, and no base qualities were kept. Collaborating institutions collected whole blood in K2EDTA tubes following their own protocols. For TCRbeta analysis, collaborators shipped samples in one of three forms: frozen whole blood, isolated PBMCs, or DNA extracted from either of those sample types. What the work shows at the level of the full study, not this receptor alone: Clinical and demographic metadata were provided uncurated, with the amount varying by source and participant.

V was cut back by 0 bases and J by 4 bases, leaving a gap of 9 bases between them. The CDR3 numbers 13 residues from cysteine through phenylalanine. Just the 39-base CDR3 DNA is kept, in frame starting at base 1. According to the germline V gene (reference sequence), CDR1 reads GTSNPN and CDR2 reads SVGIG. The immunoSEQ Assay, a bias-controlled multiplex PCR, was used to amplify TCRbeta CDR3 regions from genomic DNA. On the authors' methods: The number of nucleated cells in each sample was estimated from the amplification of reference gene primers within the assay. To quantify the absolute abundance of each unique TCRbeta CDR3 rearrangement, sequence reads were collapsed and filtered. For each sample, productive Simpson clonality was calculated as the square root of Simpson's diversity index over productive rearrangements. Sourced from immuneACCESS, this table was stored by TCRdb with only in-frame sequences that have V and J called. A share of the clones is absent; for the studies checked, an unresolved V gene accounts for under half, and the remainder has no known explanation. The DNA was the basis for D and trimming; V, J and clone size are from that table. A total of around 180,000 clones appear in this sample, approximately 83% of them only once. The biggest ten clones account for around 3% of the sample.

The rearranged segments are TRBV30 and TRBJ1-2; no confident D gene assignment can be made. The source of this sequence is a man in his fifties or sixties with acute or convalescent COVID-19. The sample consisted of peripheral blood. The bases are TGTGCCTGGAGTGTAACGGGAGGCTATGGCTACACCTTC. Translation gives CAWSVTGGYGYTF.